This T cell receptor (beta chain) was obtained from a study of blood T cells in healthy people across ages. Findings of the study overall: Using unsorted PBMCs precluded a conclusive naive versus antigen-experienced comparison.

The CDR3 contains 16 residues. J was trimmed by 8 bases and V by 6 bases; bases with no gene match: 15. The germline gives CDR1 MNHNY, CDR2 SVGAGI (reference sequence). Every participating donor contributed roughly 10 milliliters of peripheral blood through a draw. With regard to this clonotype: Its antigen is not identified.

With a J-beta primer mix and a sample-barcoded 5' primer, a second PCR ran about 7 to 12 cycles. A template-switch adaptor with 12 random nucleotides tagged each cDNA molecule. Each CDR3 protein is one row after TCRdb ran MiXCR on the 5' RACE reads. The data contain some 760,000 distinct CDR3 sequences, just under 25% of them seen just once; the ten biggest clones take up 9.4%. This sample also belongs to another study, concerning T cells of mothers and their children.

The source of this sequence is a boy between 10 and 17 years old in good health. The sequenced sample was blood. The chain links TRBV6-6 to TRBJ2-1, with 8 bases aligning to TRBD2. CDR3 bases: TGTGCCAGCAGCCCAAAAGGGAGCGGGGGTCCCCATGAGCAGTTCTTC. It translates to CASSPKGSGGPHEQFF.